This T cell receptor (beta chain) appears in the sequencing data of a study of T cell responses to AZD1222 COVID-19 vaccine. This CDR3 has 15 residues. On this clone: No antigen is known for it.

General study findings and limits: Without day 14 samples, only post-peak T cell repertoires were studied. Baseline seropositivity characterized only a handful of AZD1222 recipients.

Method: immunoSEQ multiplex PCR; TCRdb's copy keeps in-frame clones and lacks some. The data show around 100,000 clones, about 89% seen once. Material: peripheral blood, obtained on day 0 of AZD1222 vaccination. The gene calls are TRBV1 and TRBJ2-7; the D segment call TRBD2 is taken from the table without a DNA check. TRBV1 is given as a pseudogene. This receptor was obtained from an adult in good health. CDR3 nucleotides: TGCACCAGCGTCCCTAGGCGGGGGGGTTCCTACGAGCAGTACTTC. Translating gives CTSVPRRGGSYEQYF.